A single TCR beta chain is shown here with its context. What it binds is unknown. Deletions cut 4 bases from V and 7 bases from J, with 15 bases between. CDR1 is SGDLS and CDR2 is YYNGEE in the germline V gene. The CDR3 runs to 14 residues. With 60 Vbeta and 13 Jbeta primers, the PCR was carried out. Produced via immunoSEQ multiplex PCR; TCRdb's table is partial and in-frame only. The sample lists 180,000 or so clones; just under 80% were seen once. The source of the sample is a study of cytomegalovirus exposure and HLA in healthy donors. About the study: Early release data held some 80 million unique TCRs from HLA-typed donors.

Findings and limits, study-wide: The productive fraction for most TCR beta V segments was about 87% or about 30% in an earlier analysis. There were a few CMV-associated chains whose specificity for CMV antigens was confirmed in vitro.

The receptor comes from a female donor in good health and CMV-seronegative. The specimen was PBMCs. The rearrangement links TRBV9 to TRBJ2-1; D perhaps matches TRBD1 (6 bases). DNA of the CDR3: TGTGCCAGCAGCCCCGATCCAGGGACAAATGAGCAGTTCTTC. It translates to CASSPDPGTNEQFF.